This T cell receptor beta chain was sequenced in a study of blood T cell repertoires in COVID-19. Overall study context: Specimens from acute and convalescent COVID-19 originated in the United States, Italy and Spain. The cDNA or gDNA used as material had been derived from T cells, B-cell-depleted T cells, or PBMCs.

Authors' methods: Reference gene primer amplification yielded estimated nucleated cell counts. Clones were sequenced by immunoSEQ multiplex PCR, and TCRdb holds only the in-frame ones, with some missing. V and J calls and clone size come straight from that table; D and trimming were deduced from the DNA. The data contain roughly 120,000 clones, roughly 79% of them seen just once; the ten biggest clones take up under 20%. This clone was counted once. Per the germline V gene, CDR1 is MNHEY and CDR2 is SMNVEV (reference sequence). V lost 1 base and J lost 6, with 10 bases in between. The CDR3 runs 14 residues.

Source material: peripheral blood. The V gene is TRBV27, the J gene TRBJ1-5, with a possible D match to TRBD1 (5 bases). The receptor's source is a woman older than 75 with active or convalescent COVID-19. The CDR3 bases are TGTGCCAGCAGTTTATGGGGGGAGGGTCAGCCCCAGCATTTT. Translated: CASSLWGEGQPQHF.